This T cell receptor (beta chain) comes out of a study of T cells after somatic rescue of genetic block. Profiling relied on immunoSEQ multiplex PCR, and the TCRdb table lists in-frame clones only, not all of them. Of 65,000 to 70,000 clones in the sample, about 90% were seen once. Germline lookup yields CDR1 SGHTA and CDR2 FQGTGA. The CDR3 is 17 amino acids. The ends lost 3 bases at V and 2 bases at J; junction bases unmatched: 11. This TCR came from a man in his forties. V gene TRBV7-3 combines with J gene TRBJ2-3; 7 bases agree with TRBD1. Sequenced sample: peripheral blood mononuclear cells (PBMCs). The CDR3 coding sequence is TGTGCCAGCAGCTTGGGGCCCGAGACAGGGTACACAGATACGCAGTATTTT. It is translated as CASSLGPETGYTDTQYF.